A single T cell receptor (beta chain) is shown here with its context. Its antigen is undetermined. Generated by immunoSEQ multiplex PCR, the TCRdb table keeps only in-frame clones and is missing some. The sample records roughly 9,200 clones, around 81% being singletons. The sample belongs to a study of tumor-infiltrating lymphocytes in localized non-small cell lung cancer. Overall study: Resected tumor was paired with non-adjacent uninvolved lung from the same patient. The study's findings and limits: Compared with uninvolved lung, tumors showed higher T cell infiltration by TCRbeta sequencing. Available tissue quantity limited TCR sequencing to a patient subset.

V trimming: 6 bases; J trimming: 5 bases; junction bases outside the gene matches: 4. CDR3 size: 14 residues. Germline V gives CDR1 MDHEN, CDR2 SYDVKM. This clonotype was sampled from a human donor with non-small cell lung cancer. The rearrangement uses TRBV28 and TRBJ2-1; 10 bases align to TRBD2. Sequenced sample: uninvolved lung tissue not adjacent to the tumor. The CDR3 here is CASRKLAGNNEQFF. CDR3 nucleotide sequence: TGTGCCAGCAGAAAACTAGCGGGAAACAATGAGCAGTTCTTC. The full variable domain, with the rest looked up from reference TRBV28 and TRBJ2-1, is DVKVTQSSRYLVKRTGEKVFLECVQDMDHENMFWYRQDPGLGLRLIYFSYDVKMKEKGDIPEGYSVSREKKERFSLILESASTNQTSMYLCASRKLAGNNEQFFGPGTRLTVL.